The T cell receptor beta chain under discussion was sequenced for a study of blood T cell repertoires in COVID-19. At the level of the study: Collection of acute and convalescent COVID-19 samples took place in the United States, Italy and Spain. PBMCs, B-cell-depleted T cells, or T cells were the source of the cDNA or gDNA that made up the material.

As handled by the study authors: Cell counts per sample came from amplifying reference gene primers. Assay used: immunoSEQ multiplex PCR; TCRdb lists only in-frame clones, some missing. V, J and clone size derive from that table, while D and trimming were established from the DNA sequence. This table holds 250,000 to 300,000 clones, 70% to 90% found once. The CDR3 runs to 16 residues. CDR1 and CDR2 from the germline V gene are SGHKS and YYEKEE (reference sequence). The V segment lost 4 bases and the J segment 3 bases; nucleotides outside the gene matches: 8. In this sample, this clone turned up once. Material for sequencing was peripheral blood. This sequence joins TRBV5-5 and TRBJ2-3, with TRBD2 matching 10 bases. The TCR comes from a woman aged 55-69 years with acute or convalescent COVID-19. CDR3 region: CASSLGLAVPTDTQYF. CDR3 nucleotides: TGTGCCAGCAGCCTTGGACTAGCGGTTCCGACAGATACGCAGTATTTT.